What follows are 16 T cell receptor beta chains derived from one specimen sequenced in a study of blood T cell repertoires in COVID-19 (dated by TCRdb to 2020 to 2022). Library preparation was by the immunoSEQ multiplex PCR assay. This immuneACCESS table, as held by TCRdb, lists in-frame sequences with V and J called but not all clones. Of the missing ones, under half trace to an unresolved V gene in checked studies; the others have no known cause. The sample table contains just under 45,000 clones; only one count was recorded for 75% to 90% of them. The biggest ten clones account for roughly 1.3% of the sample. Sample: peripheral blood. Receptors were obtained from a woman between 40 and 50 years old with acute or convalescent COVID-19.

The CDR3: CASSDGLAGGDTQYF. DNA for the CDR3: TGTGCCAGCAGCGATGGACTAGCGGGGGGGGATACGCAGTATTTT. This chain uses TRBV7-2 with TRBJ2-3; TRBD2 matches at 15 bases. With 5 bases clipped from V and 6 bases from J, the junction kept 3 bases outside the gene matches. Germline V gene sequence: CDR1 SGHTA, CDR2 FQGNSA. The CDR3 extends over 15 amino acids. Combining the CDR3 with reference TRBV7-2 and TRBJ2-3 gives the whole variable domain GAGVSQSPSNKVTEKGKDVELRCDPISGHTALYWYRQSLGQGLEFLIYFQGNSAPDKSGLPSDRFSAERTGGSVSTLTIQRTQQEDSAVYLCASSDGLAGGDTQYFGPGTRLTVL.

The chain is built from TRBV28 and TRBJ1-1; D unclear. Germline V gives CDR1 MDHEN, CDR2 SYDVKM. V was shortened by 5 bases and J by 10 bases, with 14 bases between the two germline ends. This CDR3 spans 12 amino acids. CDR3 nucleotide sequence: TGTGCCAGCAGTCCCCTGGGGAGAGGAGCTTTCTTT. Amino acid sequence: CASSPLGRGAFF.

The J gene is TRBJ2-3, the V gene TRBV7-9, with D possibly TRBD1 on 6 matching bases. Trimming shortened V by 1 base and J by 6 bases, and 17 bases separated the two germline ends. CDR1 SEHNR and CDR2 FQNEAQ come from the germline V gene (reference sequence). There are 16 residues in the CDR3. The CDR3 here is CASSLGQGSDVDTQYF. In nucleotides, the CDR3 is TGTGCCAGCAGCTTAGGGCAGGGGAGTGACGTGGATACGCAGTATTTT.

The genes are TRBV28 and TRBJ2-1; 9 bases map to TRBD1. The CDR3 runs 15 residues. CDR1 and CDR2 (germline): MDHEN, SYDVKM. V dropped 6 bases and J dropped 5; count of bases not matched to a gene: 8. The CDR3 sequence: CASSLGTGLDNEQFF. The CDR3 nucleotides are TGTGCCAGCAGCCTCGGGACAGGGTTAGACAATGAGCAGTTCTTC.

The chain carries TRBV3-1 (or the pseudogene TRBV3-2) and TRBJ2-7; maybe TRBD2 (6 bases). Trimming left V 10 bases short and J 6 bases short, with 16 bases between. The germline V gene has CDR1 LGHDT and CDR2 YNNKEL (reference sequence). The CDR3 loop spans 12 amino acids. The CDR3 nucleotides read TGTGCCACCCAACCTATGGGGGGCGAGCAGTACTTC. Translating gives CATQPMGGEQYF.

The V gene is TRBV7-8, the J gene TRBJ1-3; D might be TRBD1 (5 bases). Germline CDR1 is SGHVS and CDR2 is FQNEAQ. CDR3 length: 15 residues. V was trimmed by 2 bases and J by 4 bases, leaving 12 bases between them. The CDR3 spells CASSLMGGTGNTIYF. As DNA, the CDR3 is TGTGCCAGCAGCTTAATGGGGGGTACGGGAAACACCATATATTTT.

Note on this clone: One junction end disagrees with the germline gene, perhaps due to a read error. The chain combines TRBV2 with TRBJ1-2; perhaps TRBD1 as D (6 bases). CDR3 length: 13 residues. Germline assignment: CDR1 SNHLY and CDR2 FYNNEI. The CDR3 spells CASSDGTPYGYTF. DNA for the CDR3: TGTGCCAGCAGTGACGGGACACCCTATGGCTACACCTTT.

The chain is built from TRBV28 and TRBJ2-1; 9 nucleotides match TRBD1. Germline V CDR1 and CDR2: MDHEN, SYDVKM. V lost 6 bases and J lost 4; bases outside the gene matches: 7. This CDR3 has 15 residues. CDR3 DNA sequence: TGTGCCAGCAGCTTCGACAGGGGGGCTTACAATGAGCAGTTCTTC. Translated, it gives CASSFDRGAYNEQFF.

V gene TRBV7-9 combines with J gene TRBJ1-5, with D maybe TRBD1 (6 bases). The germline CDR1 and CDR2 sequences are SEHNR and FQNEAQ (reference sequence). V was trimmed by 0 bases and J by 11 bases, leaving 11 bases between them. The CDR3 is 13 amino acids. CDR3 sequence (DNA): TGTGCCAGCAGCTTAGCGCAGGGGCGAGCCCAGCATTTT. Its protein product is CASSLAQGRAQHF.

The chain couples TRBV29-1 to TRBJ2-2; TRBD2 matches 7 bases. V dropped 0 bases and J dropped 4; count of bases not matched to a gene: 8. The V gene's germline CDR1 is SQVTM and CDR2 ANQGSEA. The CDR3 has 16 amino acids. The CDR3 nucleotides are TGCAGCGTTGAAGATCAATGGGGGGAGGGCACCGGGGAGCTGTTTTTT. As protein: CSVEDQWGEGTGELFF.

The chain has TRBV5-6 and TRBJ1-5; weak D call: TRBD1 (5 bases). With 4 bases removed from V and 3 bases from J, the gap between germline ends came to 11 bases. The CDR3 is 14 amino acids. Germline assignment: CDR1 SGHDT and CDR2 YYEEEE. This chain's CDR3 is CASSTGQTNQPQHF. In DNA form, the CDR3 reads TGTGCCAGCAGCACTGGACAAACCAATCAGCCCCAGCATTTT.

The rearrangement links TRBV5-4 to TRBJ2-3; D may be TRBD2 (6 bases). Deletions cut 1 base from V and 4 bases from J, with 16 bases between. The CDR3 sequence is 16 residues long. Germline assignment: CDR1 SGHNT and CDR2 YYREEE (reference sequence). CDR3 DNA: TGTGCCAGCAGCTTGTGGTTGGGGGGTATTTCAGATACGCAGTATTTT. Its protein is CASSLWLGGISDTQYF.

The chain is built from TRBV29-1 and TRBJ2-1; D is unresolved. The CDR3 has 13 residues. Trimming took off 3 bases at V and 4 bases at J, with 10 bases between the two ends. The germline V gene encodes CDR1 SQVTM and CDR2 ANQGSEA. CDR3 sequence: CSVDGQEYNEQFF. CDR3 bases: TGCAGCGTTGATGGCCAGGAATACAATGAGCAGTTCTTC.

For the CDR3, the DNA is TGTGCCAGCAGTTTATCGCCACCACCCGGGAACTATGGCTACACCTTC. Protein: CASSLSPPPGNYGYTF. V gene TRBV27 combines with J gene TRBJ1-2, with D uncertain. This CDR3 is built from 16 residues. With 0 bases removed from V and 2 bases from J, the gap between germline ends came to 13 bases. Looked up from germline, CDR1 is MNHEY and CDR2 is SMNVEV (reference sequence).

The rearrangement uses TRBV23-1 and TRBJ2-2; 9 nucleotides line up with TRBD1. TRBV23-1 is given ORF status, its function remaining uncertain. CDR3 length equals 15 residues. Germline trimming cut 8 bases from V and 0 bases from J; bases unmatched to any gene: 4. CDR3 region: CASWGQGPNTGELFF. CDR3 DNA sequence: TGCGCCAGCTGGGGACAGGGCCCGAACACCGGGGAGCTGTTTTTT.

This clone was seen a few times. The rearrangement joins TRBV10-3 to TRBJ1-2; possible D gene TRBD1, 6 bases. The CDR3 consists of 15 residues. Trimming took off 7 bases at V and 3 bases at J, with 18 bases between the two ends. CDR1 and CDR2 (germline): ENHRY, SYGVKD. Here the CDR3 reads CAITRQGSGDYGYTF. The CDR3 nucleotides read TGTGCCATCACCCGCCAGGGGTCTGGAGACTATGGCTACACCTTC.